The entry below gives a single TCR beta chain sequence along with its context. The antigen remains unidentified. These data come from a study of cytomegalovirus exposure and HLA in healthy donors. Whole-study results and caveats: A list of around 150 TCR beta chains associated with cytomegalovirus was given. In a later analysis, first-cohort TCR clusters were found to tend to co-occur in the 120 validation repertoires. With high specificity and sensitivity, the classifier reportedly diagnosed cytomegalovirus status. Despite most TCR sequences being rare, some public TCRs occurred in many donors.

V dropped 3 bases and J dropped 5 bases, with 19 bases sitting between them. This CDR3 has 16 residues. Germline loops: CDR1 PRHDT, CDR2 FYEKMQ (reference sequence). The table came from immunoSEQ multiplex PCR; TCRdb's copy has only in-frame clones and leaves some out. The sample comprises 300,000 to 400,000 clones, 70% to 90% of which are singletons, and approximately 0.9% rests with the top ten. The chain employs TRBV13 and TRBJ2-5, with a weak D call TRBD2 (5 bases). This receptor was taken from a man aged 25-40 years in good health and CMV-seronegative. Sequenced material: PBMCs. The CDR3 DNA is TGTGCCAGCAGCTTCCCCTACGGGGAAGGGCGGGAGACCCAGTACTTC. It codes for CASSFPYGEGRETQYF. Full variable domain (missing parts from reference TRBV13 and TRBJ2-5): AAGVIQSPRHLIKEKRETATLKCYPIPRHDTVYWYQQGPGQDPQFLISFYEKMQSDKGSIPDRFSAQQFSDYHSELNMSSLELGDSALYFCASSFPYGEGRETQYFGPGTRLLVL.